These 28 T cell receptor beta chains were all obtained from the same sample, sequenced in a study of shared clonotypes between healthy human individuals. The naive CD8 subset, CD45RO-negative cells positively selected for CCR7, excluded terminally differentiated effector memory CD45RA+ cells. Libraries were prepared by immunoSEQ multiplex PCR; TCRdb keeps only in-frame clonotypes and omits some of them. The sample holds about 2,200,000 clones, 90% to 95% seen once. Sequenced: naive CD8+ T cells from PBMCs. Every receptor here comes from a man younger than 30 in good health. Some clones in this sample may be carry-over from other donors' samples.

V usage is TRBV7-9 and J usage is TRBJ2-3, with D unclear. The CDR3 spans 15 residues. The germline CDR1 and CDR2 sequences are SEHNR and FQNEAQ (reference sequence). Trimming took off 5 bases at V and 2 bases at J, with 14 bases between the two ends. The CDR3 coding sequence is TGTGCCAGCAGCCCTCCGGAGTTGATCACAGATACGCAGTATTTT. As protein: CASSPPELITDTQYF.

This clone was counted once. V gene TRBV10-1 combines with J gene TRBJ2-7, with 12 bases lining up with TRBD2. V dropped 6 bases and J dropped 5; count of bases not matched to a gene: 8. CDR1 is WNHNN, CDR2 SYGVQD, per germline (reference sequence). The length of the CDR3 is 15 residues. CDR3 DNA: TGCGCCAGCAGCCCTAGCGGGAGGGCCCCCCACGAGCAGTACTTC. Its protein is CASSPSGRAPHEQYF.

The chain joins TRBV28 to TRBJ1-5, with 8 bases matching TRBD1. The J segment lost 3 bases and the V segment lost 5 bases, leaving 9 bases of the junction unmatched. Germline CDR1 is MDHEN and CDR2 is SYDVKM. The CDR3 is 16 residues long. The CDR3 loop reads CASSRDRDRTNQPQHF. Here the CDR3 DNA reads TGTGCCAGCAGTCGAGACCGGGACAGGACCAATCAGCCCCAGCATTTT. The complete variable domain, with remaining parts taken from reference TRBV28 and TRBJ1-5, reads DVKVTQSSRYLVKRTGEKVFLECVQDMDHENMFWYRQDPGLGLRLIYFSYDVKMKEKGDIPEGYSVSREKKERFSLILESASTNQTSMYLCASSRDRDRTNQPQHFGDGTRLSIL.

The chain combines TRBV28 with TRBJ1-5; D might be TRBD1 (5 bases). The CDR3 is made up of 15 amino acids. The germline V and J ends were trimmed by 3 bases and 3 bases, with 12 bases remaining between them. The germline V gene has CDR1 MDHEN and CDR2 SYDVKM. As DNA, the CDR3 is TGTGCCAGCAGTTTCCCGCGACAGAACAATCAGCCCCAGCATTTT. It translates to CASSFPRQNNQPQHF. Variable domain in full (rest from reference TRBV28 and TRBJ1-5): DVKVTQSSRYLVKRTGEKVFLECVQDMDHENMFWYRQDPGLGLRLIYFSYDVKMKEKGDIPEGYSVSREKKERFSLILESASTNQTSMYLCASSFPRQNNQPQHFGDGTRLSIL.

The table lists this clone with a count of one. The V gene is TRBV7-9, the J gene TRBJ2-2; D unresolved. This CDR3 has 14 amino acids. Germline V gene sequence: CDR1 SEHNR, CDR2 FQNEAQ (reference sequence). Between the trimmed V and J ends, which lost 5 bases and 3 bases, there was a span of 10 bases. CDR3 region: CASSPKNYTGELFF. CDR3 DNA sequence: TGTGCCAGCAGCCCAAAAAACTACACCGGGGAGCTGTTTTTT. Using reference TRBV7-9 and TRBJ2-2 for the parts outside the CDR3, the full variable domain is DTGVSQNPRHKITKRGQNVTFRCDPISEHNRLYWYRQTLGQGPEFLTYFQNEAQLEKSRLLSDRFSAERPKGSFSTLEIQRTEQGDSAMYLCASSPKNYTGELFFGEGSRLTVL.

This clone was detected once. The chain recombines TRBV7-9 with TRBJ1-1; possibly TRBD1 for D (6 bases). This CDR3 comprises 15 residues. Germline V gene sequence: CDR1 SEHNR, CDR2 FQNEAQ (reference sequence). The V end was cut by 7 bases, the J end by 6 bases, with 21 bases between. CDR3 DNA sequence: TGTGCCAGCACCCACGTTGGTGGGGGCAACCCTGAAGCTTTCTTT. Encoded protein: CASTHVGGGNPEAFF.

V is TRBV28 and J is TRBJ2-7, with 8 bases matching TRBD2. Germline trimming cut 3 bases from V and 5 bases from J; bases unmatched to any gene: 12. CDR1 MDHEN and CDR2 SYDVKM come from the germline V gene. The CDR3 spans 16 residues. The CDR3 here is CASSFYSGGPVDEQYF. The CDR3 DNA is TGTGCCAGCAGTTTTTACTCGGGAGGGCCTGTCGACGAGCAGTACTTC.

The chain employs TRBV5-1 and TRBJ2-7; the D gene is possibly TRBD2 (5 bases). The CDR3 contains 17 residues. Trimming took off 0 bases at V and 2 bases at J, with 18 bases between the two ends. Germline CDR1 and CDR2: SGHRS and YFSETQ. The CDR3 nucleotides read TGCGCCAGCAGCTTGGCCCTTGGAAACCCGGGAACCTACGAGCAGTACTTC. Its protein is CASSLALGNPGTYEQYF.

This sequence joins TRBV18 and TRBJ2-7; D is uncertain. V was trimmed by 6 bases and J by 2 bases, leaving 14 bases between them. The CDR3 length is 14 residues. Germline CDR1 and CDR2: KGHSH and LQKENI. The CDR3 sequence is CASSLLGDPYEQYF. The DNA for the CDR3 is TGTGCCAGCTCCCTGTTGGGCGACCCCTACGAGCAGTACTTC.

This chain connects TRBV13 to TRBJ1-1; a weak D match, TRBD1 (5 bases). This CDR3 is built from 16 residues. Germline CDR1 and CDR2: PRHDT and FYEKMQ (reference sequence). V lost 4 bases and J 1 base, leaving 16 bases between the germline ends. As DNA, the CDR3 is TGTGCCAGCAGCTCCGGGCCGGGGCAGCCGAACACTGAAGCTTTCTTT. Translation: CASSSGPGQPNTEAFF. The variable domain in full, completed from reference TRBV13 and TRBJ1-1, reads AAGVIQSPRHLIKEKRETATLKCYPIPRHDTVYWYQQGPGQDPQFLISFYEKMQSDKGSIPDRFSAQQFSDYHSELNMSSLELGDSALYFCASSSGPGQPNTEAFFGQGTRLTVV.

The chain joins TRBV4-2 to TRBJ2-7, with 8 bases lining up with TRBD2. This CDR3 comprises 17 residues. The V segment lost 0 bases and the J segment 1 base; nucleotides outside the gene matches: 8. Germline CDR1 and CDR2: LGHNA and YNFKEQ. CDR3 loop: CASSQDGAGVVSYEQYF. CDR3 coding DNA: TGTGCCAGCAGCCAAGACGGAGCGGGAGTGGTATCCTACGAGCAGTACTTC.

As for this clone: In the same sample, other DNA sequences code for this CDR3. V is TRBV28 and J is TRBJ2-7; D is perhaps TRBD2 (6 bases). The V and J ends lost 5 bases and 3 bases respectively, with 11 bases between them. In germline, CDR1 is MDHEN, CDR2 SYDVKM. This CDR3 has 13 residues. The CDR3 is CASSAGLSYEQYF. The CDR3, as DNA: TGTGCCAGCAGTGCGGGACTGAGCTACGAGCAGTACTTC.

V gene TRBV2 combines with J gene TRBJ2-7; D possibly corresponds to TRBD1 (6 bases). Germline V lookup: CDR1 SNHLY, CDR2 FYNNEI. V gave up 3 bases and J gave up 2 bases, with 17 bases separating them. The CDR3 covers 16 residues. CDR3: CASSDFVDSITYEQYF. DNA for the CDR3: TGTGCCAGCAGTGACTTCGTGGACAGTATAACCTACGAGCAGTACTTC. The full variable domain, its missing parts supplied by reference TRBV2 and TRBJ2-7, is EPEVTQTPSHQVTQMGQEVILRCVPISNHLYFYWYRQILGQKVEFLVSFYNNEISEKSEIFDDQFSVERPDGSNFTLKIRSTKLEDSAMYFCASSDFVDSITYEQYFGPGTRLTVT.

The V and J genes are TRBV7-8 and TRBJ2-3, with D tentatively TRBD2 (5 bases). The germline CDR1 and CDR2 sequences are SGHVS and FQNEAQ. This CDR3 contains 17 residues. V dropped 5 bases and J dropped 2 bases, with 20 bases sitting between them. Here the CDR3 reads CASSHLKTIGNTDTQYF. For the CDR3, the DNA is TGTGCCAGCAGCCACCTTAAAACCATCGGGAACACAGATACGCAGTATTTT.

This chain uses TRBV11-1 with TRBJ2-5; D perhaps matches TRBD2 (5 bases). V dropped 6 bases and J dropped 4 bases, with 21 bases sitting between them. The CDR3 has 16 residues. Germline-derived CDR1 and CDR2 are SGHAT and FQDESV (reference sequence). The CDR3 loop reads CASSSTPYSGGETQYF. DNA of the CDR3: TGTGCCAGCAGTTCAACCCCATACTCCGGAGGAGAGACCCAGTACTTC.

The rearrangement uses TRBV27 and TRBJ1-5, with D tentatively TRBD1 (6 bases). CDR1 and CDR2 from the germline V gene are MNHEY and SMNVEV (reference sequence). Trimming removed 5 bases from V and 6 bases from J, with 17 bases in between. The CDR3 length is 15 residues. Here the CDR3 reads CASSPKDSLGQPQHF. CDR3 nucleotides: TGTGCCAGCAGTCCTAAGGACAGTTTAGGTCAGCCCCAGCATTTT.

This clone was recorded once. This same CDR3 is encoded by further DNA sequences in the sample. The V call is TRBV27, the J call TRBJ2-7; possibly TRBD2 for D (6 bases). Looked up from germline, CDR1 is MNHEY and CDR2 is SMNVEV (reference sequence). There are 14 residues in the CDR3. Trimming removed 2 bases from V and 1 base from J, with 9 bases in between. The CDR3 sequence: CASSLLRGSYEQYF. The CDR3, as DNA: TGTGCCAGCAGTTTACTACGGGGGTCCTACGAGCAGTACTTC.

The rearrangement uses TRBV28 and TRBJ2-5; 11 bases fit TRBD2. Germline-derived CDR1 and CDR2 are MDHEN and SYDVKM. The CDR3 totals 14 residues. The trim removed 4 bases at V and 3 bases at J, leaving 1 base unmatched. The CDR3 DNA follows: TGTGCCAGCAGTTCGGGACTAGCGGAAGAGACCCAGTACTTC. This encodes CASSSGLAEETQYF. Full variable domain (missing parts from reference TRBV28 and TRBJ2-5): DVKVTQSSRYLVKRTGEKVFLECVQDMDHENMFWYRQDPGLGLRLIYFSYDVKMKEKGDIPEGYSVSREKKERFSLILESASTNQTSMYLCASSSGLAEETQYFGPGTRLLVL.

V is TRBV10-1 and J is TRBJ1-5; tentative D call: TRBD1 (5 bases). The V end was cut by 3 bases, the J end by 6 bases, with 9 bases between. Germline V lookup: CDR1 WNHNN, CDR2 SYGVQD (reference sequence). The CDR3 length is 13 residues. CDR3: CASSEGVSQPQHF. Here the CDR3 DNA reads TGCGCCAGCAGTGAAGGGGTAAGTCAGCCCCAGCATTTT.

Turning to this clone: Other DNA sequences within the sample encode an identical CDR3. This rearrangement joins TRBV9 to TRBJ2-3, with 9 bases that match TRBD2. This CDR3 is 15 amino acids long. The germline V gene has CDR1 SGDLS and CDR2 YYNGEE. J was trimmed by 4 bases and V by 3 bases; bases with no gene match: 6. The CDR3 DNA reads as TGTGCCAGCAGCGCGAGCGGGAGGAGGGCAGATACGCAGTATTTT. Its protein is CASSASGRRADTQYF.

The J gene is TRBJ2-1, the V gene TRBV6-5, with 10 bases matching TRBD2. Trimming cost V 0 bases and J 9 bases; bases outside gene matches: 8. The CDR3 is 16 amino acids. Germline assignment: CDR1 MNHEY and CDR2 SVGAGI. The CDR3 is CASSYSASGRAIEQFF. CDR3 nucleotides: TGTGCCAGCAGTTACTCGGCAAGCGGGAGGGCCATTGAGCAGTTCTTC.

The chain recombines TRBV18 with TRBJ2-7; TRBD1 matches 7 bases. The CDR3 runs 15 residues. Per the germline V gene, CDR1 is KGHSH and CDR2 is LQKENI. V trimming: 0 bases; J trimming: 0 bases; junction bases outside the gene matches: 2. The DNA of the CDR3 is TGTGCCAGCTCACCACCGACAGGGCTCTCCTACGAGCAGTACTTC. This codes for CASSPPTGLSYEQYF.

V usage is TRBV19 and J usage is TRBJ2-2, with 7 bases fitting TRBD1. J gave up 4 bases and V 6 bases, and 11 bases lay outside the gene matches. The germline V gene encodes CDR1 LNHDA and CDR2 SQIVND (reference sequence). The CDR3 has 16 amino acids. This CDR3 is CASRFARTGLTGELFF. The CDR3 DNA follows: TGTGCCAGTAGGTTCGCGCGGACAGGTCTCACCGGGGAGCTGTTTTTT.

This chain uses TRBV9 with TRBJ2-2; no definite D call. Germline CDR1 is SGDLS and CDR2 is YYNGEE. There are 15 residues in the CDR3. V was trimmed by 0 bases and J by 2 bases, leaving 8 bases between them. The CDR3 nucleotides read TGTGCCAGCAGCGTAGCTGCTCTTAACACCGGGGAGCTGTTTTTT. Residues: CASSVAALNTGELFF.

The chain uses TRBV6-1 and TRBJ2-2; D unresolved. V was shortened by 6 bases and J by 1 base, with 12 bases between the two germline ends. The CDR3 spans 15 residues. Germline lookup yields CDR1 MNHNS and CDR2 SASEGT. The DNA for the CDR3 is TGTGCCAGCAGAGACGCCACGGTGAACACCGGGGAGCTGTTTTTT. Residues: CASRDATVNTGELFF.

The chain has TRBV4-1 and TRBJ1-4; no clear D. The CDR3 spans 16 residues. The ends were cut back, 0 bases at V and 4 bases at J, with 12 bases in the middle. Germline CDR1 is MGHRA and CDR2 is YSYEKL. The CDR3 here is CASSQDRRQFNEKLFF. CDR3 in DNA: TGCGCCAGCAGCCAAGATCGGCGTCAGTTTAATGAAAAACTGTTTTTT.

The rearrangement joins TRBV6-6 to TRBJ2-1, with D possibly matching TRBD1 (6 bases). Germline-derived CDR1 and CDR2 are MNHNY and SVGAGI (reference sequence). The CDR3 consists of 12 residues. The V end was cut by 5 bases, the J end by 7 bases, with 9 bases between. The DNA for the CDR3 is TGTGCCAGCAGTCCTGGACAGAATGAGCAGTTCTTC. Its protein product is CASSPGQNEQFF.

The chain recombines TRBV11-1 with TRBJ2-2; no reliable D call. The CDR3 runs 15 residues. Germline lookup yields CDR1 SGHAT and CDR2 FQDESV (reference sequence). V shed 5 bases and J shed 4 bases, with 14 bases lying between them. CDR3 in amino acids: CASSTWTSGTGELFF. The CDR3 DNA reads TGTGCCAGCAGCACTTGGACCTCGGGCACCGGGGAGCTGTTTTTT.